This T cell receptor (beta chain) was observed in a study of memory CD4+ T cells and cytomegalovirus serostatus. Single viable CD3+CD4+CD8-CD45RO+ cells were sorted as the memory CD4+ T cells. V was clipped by 7 bases and J by 8 bases, with 17 bases between them. This CDR3 contains 13 residues. CDR1 MNHNY and CDR2 SVGAGI come from the germline V gene (reference sequence). Sequencing was performed with immunoSEQ multiplex PCR; in TCRdb, only in-frame clones are kept and a portion is missing. The table includes some 52,000 clones, about 80% detected once. Sequencing was carried out using memory CD4+ T cells from blood. This rearrangement joins TRBV6-6 to TRBJ1-2, with TRBD1 as a possible D gene (5 bases). This TCR came from an adult in good health and CMV-seropositive. The CDR3 coding sequence is TGTGCCAGCACCGACCGCAGGGTCAGCGGCTACACCTTC. It translates to CASTDRRVSGYTF.